This T cell receptor (beta chain) was observed in a study of T cells in Graves' hyperthyroidism and ophthalmopathy. V was clipped by 6 bases and J by 7 bases; unmatched bases: 7. This CDR3 has 15 amino acids. Germline CDR1 and CDR2: SEHNR and FQNEAQ (reference sequence). This clonotype has a handful of counts. Its antigen is as yet unknown. RNA transcripts yielded amplified TCR beta CDR3 regions. HTBI primers were the set used in a first-round RT-PCR of the TCR CDR3. TCRdb analysed the multiplex PCR reads with MiXCR anew, one entry per CDR3 protein. The sample yields hundreds of thousands of distinct CDR3 sequences, roughly 14% seen once. Whole-study results and caveats: Among clonotypes expanded in thyroid above 0.001, most were also found in blood.

This chain joins TRBV7-9 and TRBJ2-3; TRBD2 matches 13 bases. The sequencing input was blood. The source of this sequence is a woman in her 50s with Graves' ophthalmopathy. The CDR3 region has the DNA TGTGCCAGCAGTTCGACTAGCGGGAGGATTAATACGCAGTATTTT. Encoded protein: CASSSTSGRINTQYF. The variable domain in full, completed from reference TRBV7-9 and TRBJ2-3, reads DTGVSQNPRHKITKRGQNVTFRCDPISEHNRLYWYRQTLGQGPEFLTYFQNEAQLEKSRLLSDRFSAERPKGSFSTLEIQRTEQGDSAMYLCASSSTSGRINTQYFGPGTRLTVL.